A selection of T cell receptor beta chains follows, all from one sample in a study of tumor and adjacent non-tumor tissue in lung cancer. TCRdb called the multiplex PCR reads again in MiXCR, with one record for every CDR3 protein. The top ten hold over 35% of the sample, which has 60,000 to 70,000 distinct CDR3 sequences, 75% to 85% seen once. Sequenced sample: distant non-tumor lung tissue. The receptors come from a man aged 60-69 years with non-small cell lung cancer. CDR3s include the opening cysteine and the closing phenylalanine or tryptophan. The D gene is left open where the match is weak. Where a row states a size, it is once, few, many or the class of an expanded clone; other rows omit it.

J gene	V gene	clone size	D gene	CDR3 DNA	CDR3 protein
TRBJ2-3	TRBV11-2	NA	TRBD2	TGTGTCAGCAGCGGACTAGCGGGTACAGATACGCAGTATTTT	CVSSGLAGTDTQYF
TRBJ1-1	TRBV28	many	NA	TGTGCCAGCAGGTCAGGGGACCTGAACACTGAAGCTTTCTTT	CASRSGDLNTEAFF
TRBJ2-7	TRBV29-1	few	NA	TGCAGCGTTGGGACTAACGAGCAGTACTTC	CSVGTNEQYF
TRBJ2-3	TRBV11-2	many	TRBD2	TGTGCCAGCAGCTTTGACCCGAGCGGGACTCGGAGCACAGATACGCAGTATTTT	CASSFDPSGTRSTDTQYF
TRBJ2-5	TRBV11-2	NA	NA	TGTGCCAGCAGCTTACAAGGAGGCTACCAAGAGACTCAGCACTTC	CASSLQGGYQETQHF
TRBJ1-1	TRBV29-1	NA	TRBD1	TGCAGCGTCTCAGCAGGGGGGGACACTGTAGCTTTCTTT	CSVSAGGDTVAFF
TRBJ2-1	TRBV28	NA	TRBD2	TGTGCCAGCAGTTTAGGAGTAGCGGGAGGCTGGCCTGGGCAGTTCTTC	CASSLGVAGGWPGQFF
TRBJ1-1	TRBV5-5	NA	TRBD1	TGTGCCAACAGCTTGATTGACAGGGGCACTGGAGCTTTCTTT	CANSLIDRGTGAFF
TRBJ2-5	TRBV7-8	NA	NA	TGTGCCAGCAGCCCGAGCACGACCGGCTGGGATACCCAGTACTTC	CASSPSTTGWDTQYF
TRBJ2-1	TRBV12-3/TRBV12-4	NA	TRBD2	TGTGCCAGCAGTTCAGGACTAGCGAACCATGAGCAGTTCTTC	CASSSGLANHEQFF
TRBJ2-5	TRBV11-1	NA	NA	TGTGCCAGCAGCAAGAACGCGTACCAAGGGACCCAGTACTTC	CASSKNAYQGTQYF
TRBJ2-3	TRBV5-4	NA	NA	TGTACCAGCAACCCTATCGATCAGGAGCCGGGAGATACGCAGTATTTT	CTSNPIDQEPGDTQYF
TRBJ2-7	TRBV6-5	NA	NA	TGTGCCAGCAGTTGCGCAGGGAACTCCTACGAGCAGTACTTC	CASSCAGNSYEQYF
TRBJ2-3	TRBV4-1	many	NA	TGCGCCAGCAGCCAAGTATTCGGGGGCGTCACAGATACGCAGTATTTT	CASSQVFGGVTDTQYF
TRBJ2-6	TRBV5-1	NA	TRBD1	TGCGCCAGCAGCCCGGGACAGGAAGCTGATGCCAACGTCCTGACTTTC	CASSPGQEADANVLTF
TRBJ1-3	TRBV6-5	medium-sized	NA	TGTGCCAGCAGTTACTCTCGAGGGTCCTCTGGAAACACCATATATTTT	CASSYSRGSSGNTIYF
TRBJ1-5	TRBV4-1	NA	NA	TGCGCCGGCAGCCAAGTGCGAGGATCAGATAGCAATCGGCCCCAGCATTTT	CAGSQVRGSDSNRPQHF
TRBJ1-5	TRBV11-2	NA	TRBD1	TGTGCCAACAGCCGACAGGGGAATCAGCCCCAGCATTTT	CANSRQGNQPQHF
TRBJ1-1	TRBV6-1	NA	NA	TGTACCAGCACCGAAGACCGCGGTAGGGACACTGAAGTTTTCTTT	CTSTEDRGRDTEVFF
TRBJ1-6	TRBV5-6	NA	TRBD1	TGTGTCAGCAGCTTGAGACAGGGGAATGGATCACCCCTACACTTT	CVSSLRQGNGSPLHF
TRBJ2-3	TRBV29-1	NA	NA	TGCAACATTTTAGCGGATGGGTCGGAAGATACGCAGTATTTT	CNILADGSEDTQYF
TRBJ2-1	TRBV29-1	NA	NA	TGCATCGTGGACACTTGCAATGAGCAGTTCTTC	CIVDTCNEQFF